By its share, the clone carrying this T cell receptor (beta chain) is medium-sized. The data were obtained in a study of neurological immune-mediated disorders. CDR1 SGDLS and CDR2 YYNGEE come from the germline V gene. The CDR3 spans 15 residues. Trimming took 3 bases from V and 4 from J; bases not matched to a gene: 2. TCRdb independently ran MiXCR on the 5' RACE reads; one entry per CDR3 protein. The sample consists of under 30,000 distinct CDR3 sequences, about 6.3% of them appearing once. Sequencing was carried out using PBMCs. The rearrangement joins TRBV9 to TRBJ2-1; the match to TRBD2 covers 12 bases. The clonotype comes from a woman aged 40 to 55 in good health. CDR3 loop: CASSGLAGEYNEQFF. The DNA of the CDR3 is TGTGCCAGCAGCGGACTAGCGGGGGAATACAATGAGCAGTTCTTC.